This passage covers 2 T cell receptor beta chains from one sample sequenced in a study of molecular identifiers for immune sequencing clone quantification listed by TCRdb under 2018. Libraries were built with PCR. TCRdb shows the sequencer as NextSeq 500. TCRdb reworked the public reads: Q25 trimming with fastp, MiXCR clone assembly, productive beta chains retained. For every CDR3 protein sequence, its rows merge into one entry that carries the most common genes and DNA. The sample table contains about 630,000 distinct CDR3 sequences; only one count was recorded for less than 30% of them. Together, the top ten hold about 0.78% of the sample. Sequenced input: naive CD8+ T cells from blood, with Jurkat cell RNA spiked in. Interpreted using the paper, the cell subset or site label stands for: FACS-sorted CD8+CD4-CCR7+CD45RA+ naive T cells. The source is a human donor in good health. Some libraries in this study had Jurkat cell RNA spiked in.

This clonotype has a count of ten or more. The chain employs TRBV7-2 and TRBJ2-5, with 7 bases lining up with TRBD2. Germline CDR1 reads SGHTA; CDR2 reads FQGNSA. The CDR3 is 16 amino acids. The ends lost 5 bases at V and 2 bases at J; junction bases unmatched: 11. The CDR3 DNA reads TGTGCCAGCAGCCCCACCGGAGCGGGGCCACAAGAGACCCAGTACTTC. Its translation: CASSPTGAGPQETQYF.

In regard to this clonotype: Possible read error: a much larger clone is one base away. The V and J genes are TRBV10-3 and TRBJ2-1; D gene ambiguous. The germline V gene has CDR1 ENHRY and CDR2 SYGVKD. This CDR3 has 13 residues. Deletions cut 4 bases from V and 7 bases from J, with 11 bases between. The CDR3 region has the DNA TGTGCCATCAGTGTTCACCCCTGGAATGAGCAGTTCTTC. Translating gives CAISVHPWNEQFF.